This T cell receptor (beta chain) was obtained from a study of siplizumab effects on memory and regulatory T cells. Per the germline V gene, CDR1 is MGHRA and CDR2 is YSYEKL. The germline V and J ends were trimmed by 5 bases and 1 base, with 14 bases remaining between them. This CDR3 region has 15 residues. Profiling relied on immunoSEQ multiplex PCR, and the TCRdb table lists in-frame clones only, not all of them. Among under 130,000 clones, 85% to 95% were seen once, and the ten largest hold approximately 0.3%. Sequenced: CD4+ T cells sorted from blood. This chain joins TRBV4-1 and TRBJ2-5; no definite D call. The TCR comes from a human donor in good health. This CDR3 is CASSVRVGVQETQYF. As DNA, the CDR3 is TGCGCCAGCAGCGTAAGGGTAGGCGTCCAAGAGACCCAGTACTTC.